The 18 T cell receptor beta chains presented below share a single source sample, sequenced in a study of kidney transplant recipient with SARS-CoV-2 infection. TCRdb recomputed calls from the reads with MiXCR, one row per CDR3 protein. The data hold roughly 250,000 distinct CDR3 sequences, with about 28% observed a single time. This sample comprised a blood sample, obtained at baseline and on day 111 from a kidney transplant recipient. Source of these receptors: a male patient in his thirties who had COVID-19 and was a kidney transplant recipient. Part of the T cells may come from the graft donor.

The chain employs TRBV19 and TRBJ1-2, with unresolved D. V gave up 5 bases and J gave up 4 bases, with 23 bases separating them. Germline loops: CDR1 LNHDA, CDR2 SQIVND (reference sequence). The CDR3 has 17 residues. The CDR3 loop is CASSLGKTNRKTYGYTF. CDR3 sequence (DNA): TGTGCCAGTAGTCTTGGTAAGACAAATCGAAAGACCTATGGCTACACCTTC.

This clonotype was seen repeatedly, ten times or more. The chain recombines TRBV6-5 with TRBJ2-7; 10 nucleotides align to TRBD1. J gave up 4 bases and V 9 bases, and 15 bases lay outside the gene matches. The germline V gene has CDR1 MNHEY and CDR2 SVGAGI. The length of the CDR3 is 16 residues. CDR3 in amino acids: CARGGAGGQGRYEQYF. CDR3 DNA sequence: TGTGCCAGGGGGGGGGCAGGGGGACAGGGGAGGTACGAGCAGTACTTC.

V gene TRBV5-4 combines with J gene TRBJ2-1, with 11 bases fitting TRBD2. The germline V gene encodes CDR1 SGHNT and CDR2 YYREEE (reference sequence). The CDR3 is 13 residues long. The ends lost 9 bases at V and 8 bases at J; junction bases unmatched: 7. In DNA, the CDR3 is TGTGCCATCAGTAGCGGGGGGGCGGATGAGCAGTTCTTC. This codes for CAISSGGADEQFF.

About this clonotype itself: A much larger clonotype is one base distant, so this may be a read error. Here the CDR3 DNA reads TGCGCCAGCAGCTTGGCTAGGACGGCTATGTTGGGGGAGCAGTACTTC. As protein: CASSLARTAMLGEQYF. This chain joins TRBV5-1 and TRBJ2-7; D remains unclear. V was trimmed by 0 bases and J by 7 bases, leaving 20 bases between them. The CDR3 is 16 residues long. Germline V gene sequence: CDR1 SGHRS, CDR2 YFSETQ.

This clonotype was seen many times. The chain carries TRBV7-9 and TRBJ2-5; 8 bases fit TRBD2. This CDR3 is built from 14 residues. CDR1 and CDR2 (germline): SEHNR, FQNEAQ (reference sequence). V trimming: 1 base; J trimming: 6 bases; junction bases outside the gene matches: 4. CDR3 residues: CASSLGTSSKTQYF. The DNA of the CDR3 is TGTGCCAGCAGCTTAGGGACTAGCTCCAAGACCCAGTACTTC.

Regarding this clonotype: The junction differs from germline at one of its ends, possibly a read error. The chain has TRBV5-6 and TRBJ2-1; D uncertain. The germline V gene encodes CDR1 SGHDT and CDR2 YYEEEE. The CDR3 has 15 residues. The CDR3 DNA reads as TGTGCCAGCACCTTGGGCGGAAGTTCCTACAATGAGCAGTTCTTC. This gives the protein CASTLGGSSYNEQFF.

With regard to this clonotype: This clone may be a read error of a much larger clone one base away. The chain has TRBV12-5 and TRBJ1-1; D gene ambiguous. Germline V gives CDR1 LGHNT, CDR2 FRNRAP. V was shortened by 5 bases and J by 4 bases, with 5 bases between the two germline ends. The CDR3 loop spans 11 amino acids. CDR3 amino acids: CASGLSTEAFF. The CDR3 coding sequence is TGTGCTAGTGGTCTGAGCACTGAAGCTTTCTTT. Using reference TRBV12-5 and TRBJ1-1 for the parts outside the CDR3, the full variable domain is DARVTQTPRHKVTEMGQEVTMRCQPILGHNTVFWYRQTMMQGLELLAYFRNRAPLDDSGMPKDRFSAEMPDATLATLKIQPSEPRDSAVYFCASGLSTEAFFGQGTRLTVV.

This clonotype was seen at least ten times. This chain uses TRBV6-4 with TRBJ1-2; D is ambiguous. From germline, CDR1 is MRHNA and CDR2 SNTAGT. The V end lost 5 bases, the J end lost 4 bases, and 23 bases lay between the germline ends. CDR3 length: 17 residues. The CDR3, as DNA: TGTGCCAGCAGTTCTAGAGGCTCACACGGAAAGACCTATGGCTACACCTTC. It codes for CASSSRGSHGKTYGYTF.

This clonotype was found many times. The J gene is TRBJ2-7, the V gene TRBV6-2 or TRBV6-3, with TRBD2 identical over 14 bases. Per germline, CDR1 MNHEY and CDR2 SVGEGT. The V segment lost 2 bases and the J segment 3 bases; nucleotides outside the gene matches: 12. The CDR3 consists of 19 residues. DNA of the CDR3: TGTGCCAGCAGTTACACCGAACCGGGACTAGCGGGGGCCCTCTACGAGCAGTACGTC. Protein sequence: CASSYTEPGLAGALYEQYV.

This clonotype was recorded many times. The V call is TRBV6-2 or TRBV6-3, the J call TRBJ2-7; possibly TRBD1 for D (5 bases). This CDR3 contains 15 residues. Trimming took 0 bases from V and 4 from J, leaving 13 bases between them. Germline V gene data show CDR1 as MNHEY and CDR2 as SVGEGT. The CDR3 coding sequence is TGTGCCAGCAGTTACTCGCCAGGGTCGAAATACGAGCAGTACTTC. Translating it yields CASSYSPGSKYEQYF.

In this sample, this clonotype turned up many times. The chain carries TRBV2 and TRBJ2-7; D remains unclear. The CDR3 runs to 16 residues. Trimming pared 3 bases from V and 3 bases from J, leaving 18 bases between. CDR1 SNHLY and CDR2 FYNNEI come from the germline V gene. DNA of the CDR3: TGTGCCAGCAGTGACCCTCTAGGTGGTCCAAACTACGAGCAGTACTTC. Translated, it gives CASSDPLGGPNYEQYF.

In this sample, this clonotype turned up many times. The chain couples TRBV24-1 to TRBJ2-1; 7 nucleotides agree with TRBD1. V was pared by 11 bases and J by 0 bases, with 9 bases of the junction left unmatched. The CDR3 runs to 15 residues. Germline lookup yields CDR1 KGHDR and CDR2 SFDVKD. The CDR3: CAIGSRDSSYNEQFF. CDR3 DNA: TGTGCCATCGGGTCCCGGGACAGCTCCTACAATGAGCAGTTCTTC.

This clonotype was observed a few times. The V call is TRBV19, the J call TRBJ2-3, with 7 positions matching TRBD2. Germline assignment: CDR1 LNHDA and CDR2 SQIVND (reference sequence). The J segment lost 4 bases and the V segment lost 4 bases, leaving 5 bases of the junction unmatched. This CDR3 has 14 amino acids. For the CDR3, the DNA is TGTGCCAGTAGTAGGCCTAGCGGATCAGATACGCAGTATTTT. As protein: CASSRPSGSDTQYF.

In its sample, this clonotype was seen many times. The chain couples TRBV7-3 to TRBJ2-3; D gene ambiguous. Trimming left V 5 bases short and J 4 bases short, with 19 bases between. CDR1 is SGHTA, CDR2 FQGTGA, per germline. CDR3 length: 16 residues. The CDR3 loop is CASSPTRATRADTQYF. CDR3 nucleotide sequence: TGTGCCAGCAGCCCAACCCGAGCGACAAGGGCAGATACGCAGTATTTT.

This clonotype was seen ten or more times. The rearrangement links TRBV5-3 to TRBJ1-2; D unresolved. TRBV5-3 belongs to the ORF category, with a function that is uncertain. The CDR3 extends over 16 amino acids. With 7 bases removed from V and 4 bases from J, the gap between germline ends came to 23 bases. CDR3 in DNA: TGTGCCAGACTCCTGGCAGTGGTGAGAAAGACCTATGGCTACACCTTC. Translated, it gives CARLLAVVRKTYGYTF.

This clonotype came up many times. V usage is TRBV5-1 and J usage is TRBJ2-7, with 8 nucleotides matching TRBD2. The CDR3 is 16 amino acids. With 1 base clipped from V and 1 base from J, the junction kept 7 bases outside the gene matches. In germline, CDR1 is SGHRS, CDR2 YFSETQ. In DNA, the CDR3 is TGCGCCAGCAGCTTGACGGGACTAGAGCCATCCTACGAGCAGTACTTC. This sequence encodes CASSLTGLEPSYEQYF.

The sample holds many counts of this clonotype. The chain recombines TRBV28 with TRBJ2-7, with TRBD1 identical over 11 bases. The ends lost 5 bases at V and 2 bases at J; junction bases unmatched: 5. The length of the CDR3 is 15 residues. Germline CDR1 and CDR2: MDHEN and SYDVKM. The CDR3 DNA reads TGTGCCAGCAGTCGGACGGGACAGGGGGCCTACGAGCAGTACTTC. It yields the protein CASSRTGQGAYEQYF.

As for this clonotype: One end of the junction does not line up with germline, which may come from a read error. CDR3 loop: CSTREREGATRAPLHF. The CDR3 DNA is TGCAGTACTAGAGAGCGGGAGGGGGCTACGAGGGCACCCCTCCACTTT. The genes are TRBV20-1 and TRBJ1-6, with TRBD1 matching over 7 bases. The CDR3 totals 16 residues. Germline-derived CDR1 and CDR2 are DFQATT and SNEGSKA (reference sequence).